A single sample is the source of the 23 T cell receptor beta chains below, sequenced in a study of T-cell memory formation after mild COVID-19. MiXCR was run by TCRdb on the 5' RACE reads, yielding one entry per CDR3 protein. The sample has around 370,000 distinct CDR3 sequences; about 21% are singletons. Specimen: PBMCs or a T cell subset sorted from them (not recorded which). The receptors were gathered from an adult woman who had mild COVID-19 (a few samples of this study predate the infection). Cell type and time point are not known.

This clonotype was recorded at least ten times. The chain carries TRBV7-9 and TRBJ2-7; TRBD2 is a possible D gene (5 bases). Germline-derived CDR1 and CDR2 are SEHNR and FQNEAQ (reference sequence). V lost 3 bases, J lost 7 bases, and 10 bases lay in between. The CDR3 extends over 12 amino acids. This CDR3 reads CASSLERGEQYF. As DNA, the CDR3 is TGTGCCAGCAGCTTGGAACGGGGTGAGCAGTACTTC. The variable domain in full, completed from reference TRBV7-9 and TRBJ2-7, reads DTGVSQNPRHKITKRGQNVTFRCDPISEHNRLYWYRQTLGQGPEFLTYFQNEAQLEKSRLLSDRFSAERPKGSFSTLEIQRTEQGDSAMYLCASSLERGEQYFGPGTRLTVT.

The chain combines TRBV9 with TRBJ2-1; 9 positions agree with TRBD2. The CDR3 runs 19 residues. J gave up 4 bases and V 3 bases, and 17 bases lay outside the gene matches. Germline V lookup: CDR1 SGDLS, CDR2 YYNGEE. This CDR3 is CASSDTRLQLAGYYNEQFF. The DNA for the CDR3 is TGTGCCAGCAGCGATACTAGGCTACAACTAGCGGGCTATTACAATGAGCAGTTCTTC.

This sequence joins TRBV24-1 and TRBJ2-7, with no clear D. V lost 5 bases and J lost 3, with 10 bases in between. Germline values: CDR1 KGHDR, CDR2 SFDVKD. The CDR3 is made up of 13 amino acids. The DNA for the CDR3 is TGTGCCACCAGTGCCCTAAACAGCTACGAGCAGTACTTC. Protein product: CATSALNSYEQYF.

This clonotype has just a few counts. The chain carries TRBV5-1 and TRBJ1-1, with 7 bases aligning to TRBD1. The CDR3 is 15 residues long. Germline CDR1 reads SGHRS; CDR2 reads YFSETQ. J gave up 0 bases and V 4 bases, and 6 bases lay outside the gene matches. The CDR3 is CASSASDRMNTEAFF. DNA for the CDR3: TGCGCCAGCAGCGCGTCGGACAGGATGAACACTGAAGCTTTCTTT.

The V gene is TRBV20-1, the J gene TRBJ2-4; 13 positions match TRBD2. Looked up from germline, CDR1 is DFQATT and CDR2 is SNEGSKA (reference sequence). Trimming at V came to 6 bases and at J to 6 bases, leaving 17 bases not matched to a gene. The CDR3 runs to 18 residues. CDR3 sequence (DNA): TGCAGTGCCCTAGGACTAGCGGGAGTGAGTAGGGGGTCAAACATTCAGTACTTC. Translation gives CSALGLAGVSRGSNIQYF.

This clonotype was recorded a few times. The chain couples TRBV18 to TRBJ2-1; D gene unclear. Germline values: CDR1 KGHSH, CDR2 LQKENI. Between the trimmed V and J ends, which lost 0 bases and 7 bases, there was a span of 13 bases. CDR3 length equals 15 residues. The CDR3 reads CASSPPSLLGNEQFF. The CDR3 nucleotides read TGTGCCAGCTCACCACCGTCCCTCTTAGGGAATGAGCAGTTCTTC.

In its sample, this clonotype was seen a few times. The J gene is TRBJ2-1, the V gene TRBV20-1; D is unresolved. CDR3 length: 13 amino acids. Germline loops: CDR1 DFQATT, CDR2 SNEGSKA (reference sequence). Between the trimmed V and J ends, which lost 3 bases and 12 bases, there was a span of 18 bases. The CDR3 nucleotides read TGCAGTGCTAGGCTGCATGGGTACTATGCGCAGTTCTTC. Its protein is CSARLHGYYAQFF.

The sample holds a few counts of this clonotype. This rearrangement joins TRBV6-2 or TRBV6-3 to TRBJ2-2, with TRBD2 identical over 10 bases. The germline gives CDR1 MNHEY, CDR2 SVGEGT. CDR3 length equals 15 residues. Trimming took 6 bases from V and 3 from J; bases not matched to a gene: 4. The CDR3 sequence is CASRESGGDTGELFF. The CDR3, as DNA: TGTGCCAGCAGAGAGAGCGGGGGGGACACCGGGGAGCTGTTTTTT.

The rearrangement uses TRBV6-1 and TRBJ1-6, with a possible D match to TRBD1 (5 bases). This CDR3 spans 14 amino acids. V was pared by 10 bases and J by 5 bases, with 15 bases between. Germline values: CDR1 MNHNS, CDR2 SASEGT. The chain's CDR3 is CAIWGGLDNSPLHF. The CDR3 bases are TGTGCCATCTGGGGGGGGTTGGATAATTCACCCCTCCACTTT.

This chain joins TRBV7-9 and TRBJ2-7; a possible D gene is TRBD2 (5 bases). The V gene's germline CDR1 is SEHNR and CDR2 FQNEAQ (reference sequence). CDR3 size: 15 residues. The V end was cut by 1 base, the J end by 5 bases, with 15 bases between. CDR3 DNA sequence: TGTGCCAGCAGCTTAGTAGTGGGAGTATCCCACGAGCAGTACTTC. Residues: CASSLVVGVSHEQYF.

This clonotype was seen a handful of times. V is TRBV2 and J is TRBJ2-1, with 7 bases matching TRBD2. The CDR3 consists of 17 residues. CDR1 is SNHLY, CDR2 FYNNEI, per germline. The trim removed 5 bases at V and 2 bases at J, leaving 12 bases unmatched. CDR3 in DNA: TGTGCCAGCAGTAGCCTTACTAGCGACCTCACCTACAATGAGCAGTTCTTC. Amino acid sequence: CASSSLTSDLTYNEQFF.

This clonotype was seen a few times. Here the CDR3 DNA reads TGTGCCAGCAGCTTAGACCCCCCCGGCGTGGGTACGCAGTATTTT. Residues: CASSLDPPGVGTQYF. V is TRBV11-2 and J is TRBJ2-3; no clear D gene. The CDR3 totals 15 residues. V lost 0 bases, J lost 8 bases, and 15 bases lay in between. From germline, CDR1 is SGHAT and CDR2 FQNNGV.

At least ten counts were recorded for this clonotype. The rearrangement joins TRBV7-9 to TRBJ2-5; 8 bases align to TRBD1. The V gene end was trimmed by 6 bases and the J gene end by 4 bases; junction bases not matched to a gene: 10. Germline CDR1 is SEHNR and CDR2 is FQNEAQ (reference sequence). This CDR3 is 15 amino acids long. In DNA form, the CDR3 reads TGTGCCAGCAGTTCGGGACAGGTGCTTGGAGAGACCCAGTACTTC. Its protein product is CASSSGQVLGETQYF.

This clonotype came up a few times. The genes are TRBV12-3 or TRBV12-4 and TRBJ1-6, with D possibly matching TRBD1 (6 bases). The V end lost 5 bases, the J end lost 9 bases, and 11 bases lay between the germline ends. This CDR3 is 13 amino acids long. The CDR3: CASSVGGRSPLHF. The CDR3 bases are TGTGCCAGCAGTGTCGGGGGGCGTTCACCCCTCCACTTT.

This clonotype was seen a handful of times. The chain uses TRBV6-4 and TRBJ2-1, with D unresolved. The CDR3 length is 13 residues. The germline gives CDR1 MRHNA, CDR2 SNTAGT. V lost 6 bases and J lost 5, with 11 bases in between. The CDR3 DNA follows: TGTGCCAGCAGCTCGGACGGACACAATGAGCAGTTCTTC. Residues: CASSSDGHNEQFF.

This chain joins TRBV6-5 and TRBJ2-3; no clear D. Deletions cut 5 bases from V and 2 bases from J, with 14 bases between. This CDR3 comprises 15 residues. CDR1 and CDR2 (germline): MNHEY, SVGAGI. CDR3 in DNA: TGTGCCAGCAGTAAAATAAACAGATACACAGATACGCAGTATTTT. It is translated as CASSKINRYTDTQYF.

This clonotype was seen repeatedly, ten times or more. The rearrangement joins TRBV29-1 to TRBJ1-1; D not resolved. From germline, CDR1 is SQVTM and CDR2 ANQGSEA. V lost 6 bases to trimming and J lost 5 bases, with 10 bases between them. This CDR3 has 11 amino acids. Here the CDR3 DNA reads TGCAGCGTACTCCGGTATACTGAAGCTTTCTTT. Protein sequence: CSVLRYTEAFF.

The chain carries TRBV20-1 and TRBJ2-1; the match to TRBD2 covers 7 bases. J gave up 0 bases and V 5 bases, and 7 bases lay outside the gene matches. This CDR3 is 15 amino acids long. Germline lookup yields CDR1 DFQATT and CDR2 SNEGSKA (reference sequence). The CDR3 sequence: CSAPSGGSSYNEQFF. DNA of the CDR3: TGCAGTGCTCCATCGGGAGGCAGCTCCTACAATGAGCAGTTCTTC.

In this sample, this clonotype turned up many times. This chain connects TRBV12-3 or TRBV12-4 to TRBJ1-5, with no clear D. The CDR3 covers 11 residues. V was shortened by 3 bases and J by 8 bases, with 5 bases between the two germline ends. The DNA for the CDR3 is TGTGCCAGCAGTTTCACGGAGCCCCAGCATTTT. It yields the protein CASSFTEPQHF.

The CDR3, as DNA: TGTGCCAGCAGTTGGACTAGCGGGAGACCAGATACGCAGTATTTT. Translating it yields CASSWTSGRPDTQYF. The chain combines TRBV6-5 with TRBJ2-3; 13 nucleotides align to TRBD2. This CDR3 has 15 residues. CDR1 and CDR2 from the germline V gene are MNHEY and SVGAGI. Germline trimming cut 4 bases from V and 4 bases from J; bases unmatched to any gene: 2.

The rearrangement uses TRBV2 and TRBJ2-5, with TRBD2 identical over 12 bases. CDR3 size: 17 residues. V lost 3 bases to trimming and J lost 1 base; unmatched junction nucleotides: 6. CDR1 is SNHLY, CDR2 FYNNEI, per germline. The CDR3 sequence: CASSDRTSGIFQETQYF. The CDR3 DNA follows: TGTGCCAGCAGTGATAGGACTAGCGGGATATTCCAAGAGACCCAGTACTTC.

This clonotype has ten or more counts. V and J are TRBV7-8 and TRBJ2-3, with 14 bases identical to TRBD2. This CDR3 contains 17 residues. V lost 5 bases and J lost 5; bases outside the gene matches: 9. The germline CDR1 and CDR2 sequences are SGHVS and FQNEAQ. The CDR3 DNA is TGTGCCAGCAGCCTAACCCGACTAGCGGGAGGGGGAGATACGCAGTATTTT. Protein sequence: CASSLTRLAGGGDTQYF.

V and J are TRBV14 and TRBJ1-2; D gene ambiguous. Trimming left V 4 bases short and J 2 bases short, with 11 bases between. CDR3 size: 14 residues. Germline CDR1 is SGHDN and CDR2 is FVKESK. The CDR3 nucleotides are TGTGCCAGCAGCCCTACCGGAGGGAACTATGGCTACACCTTC. It codes for CASSPTGGNYGYTF.